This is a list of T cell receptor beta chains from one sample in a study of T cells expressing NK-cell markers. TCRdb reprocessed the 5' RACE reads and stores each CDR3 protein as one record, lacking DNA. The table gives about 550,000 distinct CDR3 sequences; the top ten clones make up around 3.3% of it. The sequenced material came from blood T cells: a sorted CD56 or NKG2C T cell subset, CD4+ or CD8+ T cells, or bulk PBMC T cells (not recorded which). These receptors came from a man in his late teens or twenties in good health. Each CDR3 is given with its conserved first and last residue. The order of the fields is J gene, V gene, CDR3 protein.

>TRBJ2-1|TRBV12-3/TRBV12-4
CASSLLASEQFF
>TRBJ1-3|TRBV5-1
CASSPDTDSGNTIYF
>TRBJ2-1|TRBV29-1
CSVRRAGEQNEQFF
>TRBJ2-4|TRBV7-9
CASSKQGAQGNIQYF
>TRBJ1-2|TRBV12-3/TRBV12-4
CASSSDSRSYGYTF
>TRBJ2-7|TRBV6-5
CASSYSKGALTYEQYF
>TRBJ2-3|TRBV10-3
CAIRDGLAGGADTQYF
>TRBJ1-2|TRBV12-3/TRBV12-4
CASSLARDIANYGYTF
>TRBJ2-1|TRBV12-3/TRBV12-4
CASSLNRIIYNEQFF
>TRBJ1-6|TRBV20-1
CSARALSPLHF
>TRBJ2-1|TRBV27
CASRPYSYNEQFF
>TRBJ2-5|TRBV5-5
CASSLISTVSPQETQYF
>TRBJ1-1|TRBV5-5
CASSLAGINTEAFF
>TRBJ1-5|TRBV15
CATSRAGQGRNQPQHF
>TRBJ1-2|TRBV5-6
CASSLGKGDYGYTF
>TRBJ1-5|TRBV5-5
CASSLGTPWGQPQHF
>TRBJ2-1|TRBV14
CASSVRTGGDEQFF
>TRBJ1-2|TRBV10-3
CAIGQGPPRGYTF
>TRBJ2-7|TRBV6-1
CASSEGRGTLSWGADF
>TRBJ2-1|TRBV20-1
CSARDRGQRAYNEQFF
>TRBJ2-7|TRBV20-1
CSASRQGKAYEQYF
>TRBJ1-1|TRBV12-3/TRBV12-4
CASSQTGGLSEAFF
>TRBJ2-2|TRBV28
CASAPGTGRTGELFF
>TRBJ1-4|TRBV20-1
CSARPGMGEKLFF
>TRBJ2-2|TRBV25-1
CASSEPGYTGELFF
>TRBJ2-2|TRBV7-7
CASTPLAGRGTGELFF
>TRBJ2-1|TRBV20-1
CSASYREGSWFF
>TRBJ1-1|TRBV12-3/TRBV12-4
CASRTGPRTEAFF
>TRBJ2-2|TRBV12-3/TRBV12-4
CASSPLRQGVDTGELFF